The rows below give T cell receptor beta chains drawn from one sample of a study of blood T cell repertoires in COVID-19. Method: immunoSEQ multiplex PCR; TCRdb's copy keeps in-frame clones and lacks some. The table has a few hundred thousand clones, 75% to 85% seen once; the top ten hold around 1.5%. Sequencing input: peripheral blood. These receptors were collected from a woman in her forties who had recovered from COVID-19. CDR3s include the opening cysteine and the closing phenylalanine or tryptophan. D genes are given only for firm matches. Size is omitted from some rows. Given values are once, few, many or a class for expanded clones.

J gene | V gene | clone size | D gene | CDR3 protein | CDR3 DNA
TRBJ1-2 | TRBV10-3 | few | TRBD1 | CAIRDRTNYGYTF | TGTGCCATCAGGGACAGGACTAACTATGGCTACACCTTC
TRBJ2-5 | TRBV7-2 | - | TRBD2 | CASSLGRGGGAQETQYF | TGTGCCAGCAGCTTAGGACGCGGCGGGGGGGCCCAAGAGACCCAGTACTTC
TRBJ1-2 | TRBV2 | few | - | CASSEKQGYYGYTF | TGTGCCAGCAGTGAGAAACAGGGTTACTATGGCTACACCTTC
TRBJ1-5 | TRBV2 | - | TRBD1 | CASRGQGGAYSNQPQHF | TGTGCCAGCAGGGGACAGGGAGGGGCATATAGCAATCAGCCCCAGCATTTT
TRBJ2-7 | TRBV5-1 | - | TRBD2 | CASSLMGLATDEQYF | TGCGCCAGCAGCTTAATGGGACTAGCAACGGACGAGCAGTACTTC
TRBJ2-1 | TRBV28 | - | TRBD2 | CASSPTLLAGGPDDEQFF | TGTGCCAGCAGTCCAACCTTACTAGCGGGGGGGCCAGACGATGAGCAGTTCTTC
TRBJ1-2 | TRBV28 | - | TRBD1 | CASTVSPSTGCTF | TGTGCCAGCACCGTTTCGCCTTCGACAGGGTGCACCTTC
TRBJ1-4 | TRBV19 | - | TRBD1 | CATSRDRVGNEKLFF | TGTGCCACCTCGCGGGACAGGGTGGGAAATGAAAAACTGTTTTTT
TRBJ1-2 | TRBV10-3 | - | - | CAISETGGNYGYTF | TGTGCCATCAGTGAGACGGGGGGAAACTATGGCTACACCTTC
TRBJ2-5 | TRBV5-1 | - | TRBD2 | CASSLGLTSLGETQYF | TGCGCCAGCAGCTTGGGGTTGACTAGCCTTGGGGAGACCCAGTACTTC